This T cell receptor beta chain derives from a study of blood T cell repertoires in COVID-19. Across the study: Material from acute and convalescent COVID-19 was sourced from the United States, Italy and Spain.

The J segment lost 5 bases and the V segment lost 4 bases, leaving 5 bases of the junction unmatched. The CDR3 runs to 14 residues. Germline assignment: CDR1 KGHSH and CDR2 LQKENI. In the study's own analysis: Cell counts per sample came from amplifying reference gene primers. Using immunoSEQ multiplex PCR, the repertoire was profiled, and TCRdb retains in-frame clones only, with some absent. The DNA gave D and trimming, while V, J and clone size come from that table. Of 140,000 to 150,000 clones in the sample, around 81% are singletons; the top ten hold over 10%. The sample consisted of peripheral blood. The V call is TRBV18, the J call TRBJ2-1, with 7 bases that match TRBD2. This TCR was recovered from a man aged 55 to 70 with active or convalescent COVID-19. This CDR3 is CASSLAGTNNEQFF. CDR3 in DNA: TGTGCCAGCTCACTGGCCGGGACTAACAATGAGCAGTTCTTC.